This T cell receptor beta chain is drawn from a study of shared clonotypes between healthy human individuals (TCRdb year 2020). About the study as a whole: The cohort comprised two women and a few men aged 18 to 49 years. Between about 0.94 and 8.9 billion PBMCs per donor were obtained by leukapheresis. For each donor, CD4 naive and CD4 memory were each run on three plates, CD8 naive on two plates, and CD8 memory on one plate. To estimate repertoire size and how much clonotype sharing occurs between individuals, the study deeply sequenced the blood TCR repertoires of several healthy adults. Libraries were prepared and TCR repertoires were sequenced by different laboratories using diverse techniques, in order to increase sequencing depth and limit assay-specific biases.

V loses 2 bases, J loses 0 bases, and the germline ends lie 20 bases apart. In the germline V gene, CDR1 corresponds to LGHNA and CDR2 to YSLEER. The CDR3 numbers 19 residues from cysteine through phenylalanine. The only DNA kept is the CDR3, 57 bases in frame from the first base. Study-wide conclusions, independent of this receptor: Sampling was limited to blood, and TCR repertoires in tissue likely differ from TCR repertoires in blood. Pairwise subsampling led to the expectation that sequencing depth would affect the degree of clonotype sharing among donors. Rarefaction of sorted-subset datasets indicated incomplete sequencing despite the large sequencing depth. Compared with non-shared clonotypes, clonotypes shared by all four sorted-subset donors had higher generation probabilities. Because the study included only a small number of donors, the genetic and exposure-history diversity represented was limited. Naive subsets generally had larger estimated clonotype richness than memory subsets did. Sharing across a handful of donors was observed for roughly 5.4% of naive CD4, 3% to 4% of naive CD8, about 2.5% of memory CD4, and roughly 0.4% of memory CD8 clonotypes.

Using the deep immunoSEQ assay, multiplex PCR amplified TCR CDR3 regions from genomic DNA. Extracted genomic DNA from each cell subset was distributed evenly across all wells of several immunoSEQ 96-well plates, and each plate was treated as a replicate. For sorted subsets, each replicate PCR was loaded with roughly 200 ng genomic DNA, equivalent to some 31,000 T cell genomes. Purified libraries were quantified with a Qubit 3.0 fluorometer, sized on a Bioanalyzer 2100, and re-quantified with the KAPA Library Quantification kit. A separate single-read 150-cycle Illumina NextSeq 550 flow cell was used to sequence each immunoSEQ 96-well plate. The authors' analysis ran thus. Because only junctional sequences without quality scores were contained in the immunoSEQ output, filtering matching that applied to full-length reads could not be performed. To assign V/J genes and CDR3, sequences were annotated against IMGT germline references using PyIR, a Python wrapper for IgBLAST v1.9. Reads were removed for weak V/J assignments (E-value above 1e-6), missing CDR3, stop codons, out-of-frame junctions, or ambiguous translated residues. V3J clonotypes were defined as sequences sharing the same inferred V gene, J gene, and CDR3 amino acid sequence. Percentage overlap between repertoires was calculated by dividing the number of shared unique clonotypes by the size of the smaller repertoire. Three approaches were used to assess repertoire richness: RTK rarefaction, the Chao1 estimator, and Recon v2.1 estimates of unobserved clonotypes. OLGA was used to compute generation probabilities for all TCRbeta clonotypes that the gDNA method yielded from a handful of donors. Here the immuneACCESS table is served through TCRdb, limited to in-frame sequences with V and J called. Missing clones are a known gap in these copies; in checked studies unresolved V genes cover under half, and the rest lacks a known reason. The D gene and trimming were derived from the DNA, and the V and J assignments and clone size from that table. In all, the sample holds approximately 640,000 clones, and less than 95% of those were seen once. Of the sample, less than 40% falls within the top ten clones.

Donors were healthy HIV-negative adults with no recently reported acute infections or vaccinations. Every donor was a Caucasian adult residing in Nashville, Tennessee, USA. The CD8 memory samples were a combination of magnetically selected CD45RO+ cells and CCR7-negative CD45RA+ effector memory (TemRA) cells. Blood was collected by leukapheresis, and PBMCs were isolated by Ficoll-Histopaque density gradient centrifugation and then cryopreserved in liquid nitrogen vapor phase. Analytical flow cytometry was used to check the purity and quantity of every magnetically sorted T cell population. Each sorted fraction had its genomic DNA isolated and then quantified by UV absorbance on a Nanodrop 2000c. Details on this clone: There is no known antigen for this receptor. No clone much larger than this one lies a single base away; base qualities are absent.

Sequenced: memory CD8+ T cells from PBMCs. The cell subset or site label for this specimen denotes: CD45RO+ cells pooled with CCR7-negative TemRA cells. This receptor was obtained from a man younger than 30 in good health. Some clones in this sample may be carry-over from other donors' samples. This chain joins TRBV4-3 to TRBJ2-1; the D gene lacks a confident call. CDR3 region: CASSQFALTAARSYNEQFF. At the DNA level, the sequence is TGCGCCAGCAGCCAATTTGCCTTAACGGCTGCACGCTCCTACAATGAGCAGTTCTTC.